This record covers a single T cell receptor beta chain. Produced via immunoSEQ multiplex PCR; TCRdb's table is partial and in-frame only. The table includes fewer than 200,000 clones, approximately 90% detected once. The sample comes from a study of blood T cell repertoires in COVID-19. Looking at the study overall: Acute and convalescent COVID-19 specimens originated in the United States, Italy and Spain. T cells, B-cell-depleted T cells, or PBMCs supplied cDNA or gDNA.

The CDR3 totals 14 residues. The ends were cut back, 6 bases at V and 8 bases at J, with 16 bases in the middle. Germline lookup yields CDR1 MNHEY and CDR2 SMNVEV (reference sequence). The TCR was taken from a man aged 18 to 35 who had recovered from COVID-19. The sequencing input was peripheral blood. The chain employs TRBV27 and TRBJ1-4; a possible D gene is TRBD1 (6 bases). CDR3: CASRFGGAGEKLFF. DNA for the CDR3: TGTGCCAGCAGATTTGGGGGGGCGGGAGAAAAACTGTTTTTT.